This T cell receptor beta chain was documented in a study of Graves' ophthalmopathy and Graves' hyperthyroidism. No ophthalmopathy within 18 months of follow-up signified stable hyperthyroidism. Excluded: other autoimmune disease, uncontrolled infection, pregnancy or lactation. Study-wide results and caveats: A model built from 13 signatures distinguished ophthalmopathy from stable hyperthyroidism with approximately 88% sensitivity and less than 83% specificity.

The CDR3 contains 15 residues. CDR1 is SGHVS and CDR2 is FNYEAQ in the germline V gene. Trimming cost V 3 bases and J 7 bases, with 19 bases left between them. Amplification of the TCR beta CDR3 regions used RNA transcripts (as template). Amplification began with first-round RT-PCR using HTBI primers, then second-round multiplex PCR was performed. Each CDR3 protein is one row after TCRdb ran MiXCR on the multiplex PCR reads. The table records hundreds of thousands of distinct CDR3 sequences, roughly 21% of them present only once. This clonotype has ten or more counts. Its antigen is unidentified. The chain has TRBV7-6 and TRBJ2-7; tentatively, D is TRBD2 (5 bases). The specimen sequenced was peripheral blood. The sequence was obtained from a woman between 18 and 29 years old with stable Graves' hyperthyroidism. The CDR3 nucleotides read TGTGCCAGCAGCTTCGGACTTGGATTGGGCCGGGAGCAGTACTTC. This encodes CASSFGLGLGREQYF.